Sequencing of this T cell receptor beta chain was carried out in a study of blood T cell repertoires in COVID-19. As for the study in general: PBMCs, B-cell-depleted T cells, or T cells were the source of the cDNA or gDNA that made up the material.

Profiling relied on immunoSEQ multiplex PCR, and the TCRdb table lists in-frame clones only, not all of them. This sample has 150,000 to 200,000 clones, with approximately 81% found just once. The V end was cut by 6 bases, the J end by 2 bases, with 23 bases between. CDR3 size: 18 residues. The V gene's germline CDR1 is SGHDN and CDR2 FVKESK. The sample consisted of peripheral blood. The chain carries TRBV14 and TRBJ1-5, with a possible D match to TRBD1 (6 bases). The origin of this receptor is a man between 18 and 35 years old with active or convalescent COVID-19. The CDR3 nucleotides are TGTGCCAGCAGAGTAGGGGGGGTTAGTTTTGTTTGCAATCAGCCCCAGCATTTT. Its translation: CASRVGGVSFVCNQPQHF.